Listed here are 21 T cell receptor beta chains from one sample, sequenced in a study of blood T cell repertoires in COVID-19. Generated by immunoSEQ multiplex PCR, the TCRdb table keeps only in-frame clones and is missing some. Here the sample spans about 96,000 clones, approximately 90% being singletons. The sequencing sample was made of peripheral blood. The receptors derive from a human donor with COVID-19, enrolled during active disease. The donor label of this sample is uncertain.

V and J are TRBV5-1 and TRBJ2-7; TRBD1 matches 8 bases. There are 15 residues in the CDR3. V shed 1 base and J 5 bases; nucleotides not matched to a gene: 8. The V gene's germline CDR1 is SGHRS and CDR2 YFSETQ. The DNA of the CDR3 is TGCGCCAGCAGCTTGTTGGGCAGGGGGCTGAACGAGCAGTACTTC. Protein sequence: CASSLLGRGLNEQYF.

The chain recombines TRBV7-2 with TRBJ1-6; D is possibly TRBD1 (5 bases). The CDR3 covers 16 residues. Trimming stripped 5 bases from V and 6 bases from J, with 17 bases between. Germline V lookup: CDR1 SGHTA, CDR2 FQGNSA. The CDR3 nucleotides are TGTGCCAGCAGCCTCTGGGGGGTCCGGATTAATTCACCCCTCCACTTT. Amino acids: CASSLWGVRINSPLHF.

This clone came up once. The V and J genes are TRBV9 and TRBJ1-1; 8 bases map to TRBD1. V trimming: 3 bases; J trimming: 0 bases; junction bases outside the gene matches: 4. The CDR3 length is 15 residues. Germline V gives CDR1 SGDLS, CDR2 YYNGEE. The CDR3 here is CASSGWTGLNTEAFF. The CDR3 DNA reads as TGTGCCAGCAGCGGTTGGACAGGGTTGAACACTGAAGCTTTCTTT.

This CDR3 reads CASSPDRFNYGYTF. The DNA for the CDR3 is TGTGCCAGCAGCCCCGACAGGTTTAACTATGGCTACACCTTC. The chain uses TRBV6-5 and TRBJ1-2, with D possibly TRBD1 on 6 matching bases. The CDR3 has 14 residues. CDR1 is MNHEY and CDR2 is SVGAGI in the germline V gene. V dropped 6 bases and J dropped 1 base, with 12 bases sitting between them.

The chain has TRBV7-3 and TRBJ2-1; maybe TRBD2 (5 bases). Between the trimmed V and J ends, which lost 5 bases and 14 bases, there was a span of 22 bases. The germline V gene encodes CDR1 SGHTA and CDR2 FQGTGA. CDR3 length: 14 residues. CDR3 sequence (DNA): TGTGCCAGCAGCCCAACGGGCATTACGGGAAAAAAGTTCTTC. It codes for CASSPTGITGKKFF. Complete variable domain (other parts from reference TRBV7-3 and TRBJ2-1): GAGVSQTPSNKVTEKGKYVELRCDPISGHTALYWYRQSLGQGPEFLIYFQGTGAADDSGLPNDRFFAVRPEGSVSTLKIQRTERGDSAVYLCASSPTGITGKKFFGPGTRLTVL.

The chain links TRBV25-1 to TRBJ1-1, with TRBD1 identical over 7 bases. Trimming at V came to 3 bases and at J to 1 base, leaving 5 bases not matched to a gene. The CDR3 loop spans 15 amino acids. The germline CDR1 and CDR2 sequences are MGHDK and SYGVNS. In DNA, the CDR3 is TGTGCCAGCAGTGAGCACAGGGGAGAGAACACTGAAGCTTTCTTT. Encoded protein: CASSEHRGENTEAFF.

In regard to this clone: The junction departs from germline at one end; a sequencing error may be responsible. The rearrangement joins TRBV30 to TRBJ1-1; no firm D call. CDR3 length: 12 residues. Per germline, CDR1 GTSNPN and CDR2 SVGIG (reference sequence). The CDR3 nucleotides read TGTGCCTGGAGTGTACTGAGGTCTGAGGCTTTCTTT. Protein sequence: CAWSVLRSEAFF. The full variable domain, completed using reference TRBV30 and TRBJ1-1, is SQTIHQWPATLVQPVGSPLSLECTVEGTSNPNLYWYRQAAGRGLQLLFYSVGIGQISSEVPQNLSASRPQDRQFILSSKKLLLSDSGFYLCAWSVLRSEAFFGQGTRLTVV.

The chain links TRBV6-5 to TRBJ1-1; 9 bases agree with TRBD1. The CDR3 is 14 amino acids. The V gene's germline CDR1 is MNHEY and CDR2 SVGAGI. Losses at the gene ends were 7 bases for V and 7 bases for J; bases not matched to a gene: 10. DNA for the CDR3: TGTGCCAGCACCGCCGGGACAGGGATCATTGAAGCTTTCTTT. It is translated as CASTAGTGIIEAFF.

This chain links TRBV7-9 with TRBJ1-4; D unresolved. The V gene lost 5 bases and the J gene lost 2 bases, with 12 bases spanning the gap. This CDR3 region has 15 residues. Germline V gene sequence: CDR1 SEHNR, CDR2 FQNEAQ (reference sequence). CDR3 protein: CASSKPGGTNEKLFF. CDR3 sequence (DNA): TGTGCCAGCAGCAAACCAGGAGGGACTAATGAAAAACTGTTTTTT.

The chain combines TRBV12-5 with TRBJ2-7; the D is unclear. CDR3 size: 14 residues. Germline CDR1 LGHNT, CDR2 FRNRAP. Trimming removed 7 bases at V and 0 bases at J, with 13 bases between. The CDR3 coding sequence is TGTGCTAGTGCCTCGTATGGCAGCTCCTACGAGCAGTACTTC. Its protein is CASASYGSSYEQYF.

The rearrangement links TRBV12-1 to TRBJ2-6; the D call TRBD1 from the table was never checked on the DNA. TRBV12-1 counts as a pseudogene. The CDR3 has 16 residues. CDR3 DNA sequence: TGTGCCAGCAGCGACCGGGACAGGGCTGGGGCCAACGTCCTGACTTTC. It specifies CASSDRDRAGANVLTF.

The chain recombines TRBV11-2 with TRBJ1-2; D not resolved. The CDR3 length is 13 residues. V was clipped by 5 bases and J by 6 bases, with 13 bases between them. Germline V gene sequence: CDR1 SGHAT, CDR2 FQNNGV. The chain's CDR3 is CASSPRLTDGYTF. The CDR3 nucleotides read TGTGCCAGCAGCCCCAGACTGACGGATGGCTACACCTTC.

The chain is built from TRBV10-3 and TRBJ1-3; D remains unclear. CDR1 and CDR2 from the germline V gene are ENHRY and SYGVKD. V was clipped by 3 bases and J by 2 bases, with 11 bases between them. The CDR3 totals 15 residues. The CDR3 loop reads CAISDQTETGNTIYF. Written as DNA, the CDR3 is TGTGCCATCAGTGACCAAACAGAGACTGGAAACACCATATATTTT.

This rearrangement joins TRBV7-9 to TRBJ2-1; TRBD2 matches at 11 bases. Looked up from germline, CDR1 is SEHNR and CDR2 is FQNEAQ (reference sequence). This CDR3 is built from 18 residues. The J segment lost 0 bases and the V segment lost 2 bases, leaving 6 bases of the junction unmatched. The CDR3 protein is CASSLPGLAVSSYNEQFF. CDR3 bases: TGTGCCAGCAGCTTACCGGGACTAGCGGTTAGCTCCTACAATGAGCAGTTCTTC.

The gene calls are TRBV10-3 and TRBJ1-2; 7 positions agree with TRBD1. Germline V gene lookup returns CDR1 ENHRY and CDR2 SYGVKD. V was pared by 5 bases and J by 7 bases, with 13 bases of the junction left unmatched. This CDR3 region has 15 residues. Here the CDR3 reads CAISTTGAGGSGYTF. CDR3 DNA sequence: TGTGCCATCAGTACGACTGGGGCAGGGGGATCTGGCTACACCTTC.

The CDR3 nucleotides are TGTGCCAGCAGCCAGGCCGGGATTTCCTACGAGCAGTACTTC. Encoded protein: CASSQAGISYEQYF. The chain employs TRBV4-2 and TRBJ2-7; perhaps TRBD2 as D (5 bases). Looked up from germline, CDR1 is LGHNA and CDR2 is YNFKEQ. With 3 bases removed from V and 1 base from J, the gap between germline ends came to 10 bases. The CDR3 is 14 amino acids.

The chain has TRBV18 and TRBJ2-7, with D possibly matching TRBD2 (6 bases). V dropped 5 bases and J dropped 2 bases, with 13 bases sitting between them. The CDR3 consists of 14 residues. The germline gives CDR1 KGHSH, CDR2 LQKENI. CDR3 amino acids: CASSTSSGAYEQYF. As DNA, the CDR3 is TGTGCCAGCTCAACTAGCTCGGGAGCCTACGAGCAGTACTTC.

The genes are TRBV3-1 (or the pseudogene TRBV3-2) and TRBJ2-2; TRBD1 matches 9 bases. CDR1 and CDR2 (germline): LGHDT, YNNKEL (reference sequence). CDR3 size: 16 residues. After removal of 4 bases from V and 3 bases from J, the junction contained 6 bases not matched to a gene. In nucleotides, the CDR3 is TGTGCCAGCAGCCTCCAGACAGGGGGGGACACCGGGGAGCTGTTTTTT. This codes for CASSLQTGGDTGELFF.

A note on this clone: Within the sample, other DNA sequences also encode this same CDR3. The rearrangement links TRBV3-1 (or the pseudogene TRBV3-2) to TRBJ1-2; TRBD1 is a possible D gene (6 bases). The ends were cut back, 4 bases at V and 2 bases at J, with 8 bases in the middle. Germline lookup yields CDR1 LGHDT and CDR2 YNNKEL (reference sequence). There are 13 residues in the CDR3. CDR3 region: CASSPQGNYGYTF. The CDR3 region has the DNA TGTGCCAGCAGCCCACAGGGAAACTATGGCTACACCTTC.

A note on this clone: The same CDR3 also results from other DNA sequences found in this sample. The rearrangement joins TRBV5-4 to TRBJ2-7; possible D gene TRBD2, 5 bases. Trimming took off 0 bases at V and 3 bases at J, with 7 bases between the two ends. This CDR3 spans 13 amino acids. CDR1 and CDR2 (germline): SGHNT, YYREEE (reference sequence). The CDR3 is CASSLAGSYEQYF. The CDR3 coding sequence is TGTGCCAGCAGCTTGGCTGGGAGCTACGAGCAGTACTTC.

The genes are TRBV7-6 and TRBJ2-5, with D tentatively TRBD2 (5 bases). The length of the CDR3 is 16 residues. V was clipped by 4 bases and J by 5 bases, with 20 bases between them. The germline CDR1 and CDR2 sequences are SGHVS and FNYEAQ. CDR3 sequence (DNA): TGTGCCAGCAGCTCCCTGGAGGCCCGGGCTGAGGAGACCCAGTACTTC. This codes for CASSSLEARAEETQYF.